These T cell receptor beta chains were read from a single sample in a study of radiation and T cells in renal cell carcinoma. Only in-frame clones appear in the TCRdb table, and some are missing; sequencing was by immunoSEQ multiplex PCR. The table has approximately 92,000 clones, 70% to 90% seen once. This specimen consisted of blood, obtained from a patient whose treatment included radiotherapy and nephrectomy. All receptors come from a man aged 50-60 years with renal cell carcinoma. The CDR3 runs from the conserved cysteine through the conserved F or W. The D gene is left open where the match is weak. Size is stated for part of the rows, as once, few or many counts, or as a class when the clone is expanded.

>TRBV4-1|TRBJ2-7|.|.
TGCGCCAGCAGCCAAGGTGGCGCCTCGTCCTACGAGCAGTACTTC
CASSQGGASSYEQYF
>TRBV10-3|TRBJ2-7|TRBD1|.
TGTGCCATCAGTGAGAGTCAGGGGGCCTACGAGCAGTACTTC
CAISESQGAYEQYF
>TRBV7-9|TRBJ1-4|.|.
TGTGCCACCCAGGACGGAAAGAATGAAAAACTGTTTTTT
CATQDGKNEKLFF
>TRBV7-3|TRBJ1-1|.|.
TGTGCCAGCAGCTTAACGACTGGGCCCCGAACATTGAACACTGAAGCTTTCTTT
CASSLTTGPRTLNTEAFF
>TRBV10-3|TRBJ2-1|.|once
TGTGCCATCAGTGAGTCGGGCATGGGCAAAGAGCAGTTCTTC
CAISESGMGKEQFF
>TRBV6-5|TRBJ1-1|.|few
TGTGCCAGCACCATTAACAGGTACGGCACTGAAGCTTTCTTT
CASTINRYGTEAFF
>TRBV5-1|TRBJ1-5|.|.
TGCGCCAGCAGCTTGGCCCCAGGGGACCCCAATCAGCCCCAGCATTTT
CASSLAPGDPNQPQHF
>TRBV9|TRBJ2-3|.|.
TGTGCCAGCAGCGTAGCTAGCGCCCAAGATACGCAGTATTTT
CASSVASAQDTQYF
>TRBV27|TRBJ1-2|.|.
TGTGCCAGCAGCCCTTACGGTGTAAGGGCCAACTATGGCTACACCTTC
CASSPYGVRANYGYTF
>TRBV5-1|TRBJ2-2|TRBD1|.
TGCGCCAGCAGTCCCACAGGGGGCGAATACACCGGGGAGCTGTTTTTT
CASSPTGGEYTGELFF
>TRBV4-1|TRBJ2-3|.|.
TGCGCCAGCAGCCAAGTTCCTAGCGTTCGCACAGATACGCAGTATTTT
CASSQVPSVRTDTQYF
>TRBV10-3|TRBJ1-1|.|.
TGTGCCATCAGTGAAGCAGGCCGGAACACTGAAGCTTTCTTT
CAISEAGRNTEAFF
>TRBV5-8|TRBJ2-3|.|.
TGTGCCAGCAGCGGAGGCTGGGCAGATACGCAGTATTTT
CASSGGWADTQYF
>TRBV15|TRBJ2-5|.|.
TGTGCCACCAGCAGAGATAGCCAAGAGACCCAGTACTTC
CATSRDSQETQYF
>TRBV19|TRBJ1-2|TRBD1|.
TGTGCCAGTAGTCCGGGACAGGGGAACTATGGCTACACCTTC
CASSPGQGNYGYTF
>TRBV9|TRBJ1-2|TRBD1|.
TGTGCCAGCAGCGTACCAGACAGGGCCTATGGCTACACCTTC
CASSVPDRAYGYTF
>TRBV5-1|TRBJ2-6|.|.
TGCGCCAGCAGCTCACAGGGAACTGGGGCCAACGTCCTGACTTTC
CASSSQGTGANVLTF
>TRBV7-9|TRBJ2-7|TRBD2|.
TGTGCCAGCAGCTCACCAGGGACTAGCGGATACGAGCAGTACTTC
CASSSPGTSGYEQYF
>TRBV7-6|TRBJ2-5|.|.
TGTGCCAGCAGCTTTGAGGGGGAGACCCAGTACTTC
CASSFEGETQYF
>TRBV29-1|TRBJ1-2|.|.
TGCAGCGTCGAAATCAACCCTGCGGCAGGGGCGGGTGGCTACACCTTC
CSVEINPAAGAGGYTF
>TRBV19|TRBJ2-7|TRBD2|.
TGTGCCAGTAGTATCAGCGGGGGGCAAACCTACGAGCAGTACTTC
CASSISGGQTYEQYF
>TRBV18|TRBJ1-1|.|.
TGTGCCAGCTCACCGTTTGTCGAGGAGGTGGCTTTCTTT
CASSPFVEEVAFF
>TRBV19|TRBJ1-3|TRBD1|.
TGTGCCAGTAGTACCGGACAGGTCTCTGGAAACACCATATATTTT
CASSTGQVSGNTIYF
>TRBV11-2|TRBJ2-7|.|.
TGTGCCAGCAGCCCCCCCCACAATCCGGGGATCTACGAGCAGTACTTC
CASSPPHNPGIYEQYF
>TRBV7-2|TRBJ2-1|TRBD2|.
TGTGCCAGCAGCTTAGGACTAGCGGAGTACAATGAGCAGTTCTTC
CASSLGLAEYNEQFF
>TRBV5-1|TRBJ2-7|.|.
TGCGCCAGCAGTAATTTTGACGAGCAGTACTTC
CASSNFDEQYF
>TRBV4-2|TRBJ2-5|TRBD2|.
TGTGCCAGCAGCCAAGAATCGCCTAGCGGGCAAGAGACCCAGTACTTC
CASSQESPSGQETQYF
>TRBV18|TRBJ1-2|TRBD1|.
TGTGCCAGCTCACTAGGGGACAGGGCGACCTATGGCTACACCTTC
CASSLGDRATYGYTF